The 18 T cell receptor beta chains given below trace back to one sample, sequenced in a study of early stage breast cancer tumors. Sequencing used immunoSEQ multiplex PCR; TCRdb keeps in-frame clones, though not all of them. Counted here are approximately 75,000 clones, about 85% occurring once; the ten biggest clones make up about 4.8%. Sequenced sample: blood. The receptor source for this set is a person aged 35-50 years with breast cancer.

The CDR3 DNA reads as TGTGCCACCAGCAGAGTTCCGTCCGGGGAGCTGTTTTTT. It codes for CATSRVPSGELFF. The V call is TRBV15, the J call TRBJ2-2; D is undetermined. This CDR3 comprises 13 residues. CDR1 and CDR2 from the germline V gene are LNHNV and YYDKDF (reference sequence). The ends were cut back, 1 base at V and 6 bases at J, with 6 bases in the middle.

The gene calls are TRBV6-5 and TRBJ1-1; TRBD1 is a possible D gene (6 bases). Trimming removed 0 bases at V and 3 bases at J, with 8 bases between. The CDR3 loop spans 14 amino acids. Germline V gene data show CDR1 as MNHEY and CDR2 as SVGAGI. Here the CDR3 reads CASSYSRGDTEAFF. The CDR3 DNA follows: TGTGCCAGCAGTTACTCGAGGGGGGACACTGAAGCTTTCTTT.

J is TRBJ2-7 and V is TRBV7-9, with D unresolved. Germline assignment: CDR1 SEHNR and CDR2 FQNEAQ (reference sequence). Trimming took 0 bases from V and 1 from J, leaving 4 bases between them. The CDR3 is made up of 13 amino acids. The CDR3 region has the DNA TGTGCCAGCAGCTTAGCTGGGTCCTACGAGCAGTACTTC. Translated, it gives CASSLAGSYEQYF.

This clone was detected only a few times. The CDR3 bases are TGTGCCAGCAGCGTAGCAGCGGGAGGGCCCAATCTCTACAATGAGCAGTTCTTC. Translating it yields CASSVAAGGPNLYNEQFF. The chain has TRBV9 and TRBJ2-1; 10 nucleotides line up with TRBD2. The germline CDR1 and CDR2 sequences are SGDLS and YYNGEE. Trimming at V came to 0 bases and at J to 3 bases, leaving 9 bases not matched to a gene. The CDR3 runs 18 residues.

This clone was detected only once. This chain uses TRBV20-1 with TRBJ2-7; D unresolved. With 1 base removed from V and 3 bases from J, the gap between germline ends came to 4 bases. Germline-derived CDR1 and CDR2 are DFQATT and SNEGSKA (reference sequence). This CDR3 region has 11 residues. The chain's CDR3 is CSARVSYEQYF. The CDR3, as DNA: TGCAGTGCTAGAGTCAGCTACGAGCAGTACTTC.

The chain uses TRBV7-3 and TRBJ2-2, with unresolved D. The CDR3 is 14 amino acids. Germline CDR1 SGHTA, CDR2 FQGTGA. Trimming took off 1 base at V and 0 bases at J, with 3 bases between the two ends. Here the CDR3 DNA reads TGTGCCAGCAGCTTAATGCCGAACACCGGGGAGCTGTTTTTT. It translates to CASSLMPNTGELFF.

The chain carries TRBV5-1 and TRBJ2-3; D unresolved. The V gene's germline CDR1 is SGHRS and CDR2 YFSETQ. V dropped 0 bases and J dropped 4 bases, with 9 bases sitting between them. CDR3 size: 14 residues. DNA of the CDR3: TGCGCCAGCAGCTTGGAGGATGGCGCAGATACGCAGTATTTT. Protein: CASSLEDGADTQYF.

The V gene is TRBV5-1, the J gene TRBJ2-2; possibly TRBD2 for D (6 bases). CDR3 length equals 14 residues. V dropped 5 bases and J dropped 5 bases, with 13 bases sitting between them. Germline CDR1 SGHRS, CDR2 YFSETQ. CDR3 in DNA: TGCGCCAGCAGTGGCCCGGGAGAAACCGGGGAGCTGTTTTTT. Its protein product is CASSGPGETGELFF. Variable domain in full (rest from reference TRBV5-1 and TRBJ2-2): KAGVTQTPRYLIKTRGQQVTLSCSPISGHRSVSWYQQTPGQGLQFLFEYFSETQRNKGNFPGRFSGRQFSNSRSEMNVSTLELGDSALYLCASSGPGETGELFFGEGSRLTVL.

The table lists this clone with a few counts. V usage is TRBV5-4 and J usage is TRBJ1-1, with D unresolved. Germline assignment: CDR1 SGHNT and CDR2 YYREEE (reference sequence). V gave up 4 bases and J gave up 4 bases, with 11 bases separating them. The CDR3 extends over 13 amino acids. CDR3 loop: CASSPVSGTEAFF. For the CDR3, the DNA is TGTGCCAGCAGCCCAGTCTCGGGCACTGAAGCTTTCTTT.

V is TRBV19 and J is TRBJ2-1; 9 nucleotides agree with TRBD2. CDR3 size: 16 residues. V shed 4 bases and J 7 bases; nucleotides not matched to a gene: 11. Germline-derived CDR1 and CDR2 are LNHDA and SQIVND (reference sequence). The DNA for the CDR3 is TGTGCCAGTAGTAAGGGGTATAGCGGGAGTGTTAATGAGCAGTTCTTC. Residues: CASSKGYSGSVNEQFF.

This clone came up a few times. The chain has TRBV27 and TRBJ1-2; D gene uncertain. Germline loops: CDR1 MNHEY, CDR2 SMNVEV (reference sequence). The CDR3 spans 13 residues. The V gene lost 5 bases and the J gene lost 8 bases, with 15 bases spanning the gap. CDR3 bases: TGTGCCAGCAGTGAGGACTTCTATGCCGGCTACACCTTC. The encoded protein is CASSEDFYAGYTF.

The table lists this clone with a count of one. The chain joins TRBV7-3 to TRBJ2-1, with D tentatively TRBD2 (6 bases). Trimming removed 4 bases at V and 10 bases at J, with 20 bases between. In germline, CDR1 is SGHTA, CDR2 FQGTGA. CDR3 size: 15 residues. DNA of the CDR3: TGTGCCAGCAGCTCCCTGGTGTCGGGGGTCAGCGAGCAGTTCTTC. Translating it yields CASSSLVSGVSEQFF.

The chain combines TRBV19 with TRBJ2-7; D perhaps matches TRBD2 (6 bases). CDR3 length equals 15 residues. Per the germline V gene, CDR1 is LNHDA and CDR2 is SQIVND (reference sequence). Trimming removed 4 bases from V and 4 bases from J, with 17 bases in between. The CDR3 DNA is TGTGCCAGTAGTACCGCCCGGGAGCATTGGTACGAGCAGTACTTC. Protein product: CASSTAREHWYEQYF. Using reference TRBV19 and TRBJ2-7 for the parts outside the CDR3, the full variable domain is DGGITQSPKYLFRKEGQNVTLSCEQNLNHDAMYWYRQDPGQGLRLIYYSQIVNDFQKGDIAEGYSVSREKKESFPLTVTSAQKNPTAFYLCASSTAREHWYEQYFGPGTRLTVT.

This chain uses TRBV6-5 with TRBJ2-5; D not resolved. V shed 0 bases and J shed 5 bases, with 16 bases lying between them. CDR1 is MNHEY and CDR2 is SVGAGI in the germline V gene. The CDR3 is 16 residues long. CDR3 region: CASSYSMSRLGETQYF. CDR3 in DNA: TGTGCCAGCAGTTACTCGATGAGTAGGCTAGGCGAGACCCAGTACTTC.

The V gene is TRBV5-1, the J gene TRBJ2-7, with 7 bases lining up with TRBD2. CDR3 size: 16 residues. The germline V gene has CDR1 SGHRS and CDR2 YFSETQ. Losses at the gene ends were 0 bases for V and 0 bases for J; bases not matched to a gene: 6. The CDR3 bases are TGCGCCAGCAGCTTGGAACCTAGCGGAAACTCCTACGAGCAGTACTTC. This translates into CASSLEPSGNSYEQYF.

This chain links TRBV28 with TRBJ1-5; D not certain. The CDR3 is 14 amino acids. CDR1 is MDHEN, CDR2 SYDVKM, per germline. V was shortened by 6 bases and J by 0 bases, with 9 bases between the two germline ends. The CDR3 spells CASSNPDSNQPQHF. The CDR3 bases are TGTGCCAGCAGCAACCCGGATAGCAATCAGCCCCAGCATTTT. The variable domain in full, completed from reference TRBV28 and TRBJ1-5, reads DVKVTQSSRYLVKRTGEKVFLECVQDMDHENMFWYRQDPGLGLRLIYFSYDVKMKEKGDIPEGYSVSREKKERFSLILESASTNQTSMYLCASSNPDSNQPQHFGDGTRLSIL.

The chain uses TRBV19 and TRBJ1-5; 10 nucleotides line up with TRBD1. CDR3 size: 16 residues. The junction had 8 bases not matched to a gene; V was cut back by 4 bases and J by 5 bases. CDR1 is LNHDA, CDR2 SQIVND, per germline (reference sequence). CDR3 sequence: CASSTQTGTGDQPQHF. DNA for the CDR3: TGTGCCAGTAGTACCCAAACCGGGACAGGGGATCAGCCCCAGCATTTT.

This clone showed up just once. V and J are TRBV10-3 and TRBJ1-1; D possibly corresponds to TRBD1 (5 bases). V lost 5 bases and J lost 7, with 14 bases in between. Germline CDR1 ENHRY, CDR2 SYGVKD. The CDR3 sequence is 13 residues long. This CDR3 is CAISISLGVEAFF. The CDR3 bases are TGTGCCATCAGTATATCCTTAGGGGTTGAAGCTTTCTTT.